This T cell receptor (beta chain) was captured by sequencing in a study of CD8+ T cells in alopecia areata. Investigators isolated RNA and reverse transcribed it into cDNA to act as the sequencing template. The table came from immunoSEQ multiplex PCR; TCRdb's copy has only in-frame clones and leaves some out. Of 150,000 to 200,000 clones in the sample, roughly 60% were seen once. Described treatment: oral pan-JAK inhibitor, 5-10 mg twice daily. Overall study results and limits: In lesional scalp, particularly from alopecia totalis/universalis, clonality was higher than in normal scalp.

V lost 4 bases, J lost 6 bases, and 20 bases lay in between. The CDR3 length is 16 residues. CDR1 SGHNT and CDR2 YYREEE come from the germline V gene (reference sequence). A word on this clone: Its antigen is still unknown.

The clonotype originates from a human donor with alopecia areata. The specimen comprised CD4+ T cells sorted from blood, sampled between weeks 49 and 50, from a patient treated with tofacitinib. V is TRBV5-4 and J is TRBJ2-1; D not resolved. The CDR3 DNA is TGTGCCAGCAGCCCCGACGTCGGTTTGTTAAGCAATGAGCAGTTCTTC. This translates into CASSPDVGLLSNEQFF.